This entry features one T cell receptor beta chain sequence. Original processing notes: Cell counts per sample came from amplifying reference gene primers. Assay: immunoSEQ multiplex PCR; the TCRdb copy retains only in-frame clones and omits some. Clone size and V and J calls were adopted from that table, with D and trimming inferred from the DNA. The sample carries about 110,000 clones, 87% recorded once. This entry is derived from a study of blood T cell repertoires in COVID-19. Study at large: Specimens from acute and convalescent COVID-19 originated in the United States, Italy and Spain.

V shed 6 bases, J shed 4 bases, and the junction held 14 bases outside the gene matches. This CDR3 has 16 amino acids. Germline V gene sequence: CDR1 SEHNR, CDR2 FQNEAQ (reference sequence). The TCR sequence derives from a human donor in a cohort sampled during active COVID-19. This rearrangement joins TRBV7-9 to TRBJ1-2; the match to TRBD1 covers 7 bases. Sequences were obtained from peripheral blood. In DNA, the CDR3 is TGTGCCAGCAGGGACGGGGGCAGGGGGAGAACCTATGGCTACACCTTC. Translated: CASRDGGRGRTYGYTF.